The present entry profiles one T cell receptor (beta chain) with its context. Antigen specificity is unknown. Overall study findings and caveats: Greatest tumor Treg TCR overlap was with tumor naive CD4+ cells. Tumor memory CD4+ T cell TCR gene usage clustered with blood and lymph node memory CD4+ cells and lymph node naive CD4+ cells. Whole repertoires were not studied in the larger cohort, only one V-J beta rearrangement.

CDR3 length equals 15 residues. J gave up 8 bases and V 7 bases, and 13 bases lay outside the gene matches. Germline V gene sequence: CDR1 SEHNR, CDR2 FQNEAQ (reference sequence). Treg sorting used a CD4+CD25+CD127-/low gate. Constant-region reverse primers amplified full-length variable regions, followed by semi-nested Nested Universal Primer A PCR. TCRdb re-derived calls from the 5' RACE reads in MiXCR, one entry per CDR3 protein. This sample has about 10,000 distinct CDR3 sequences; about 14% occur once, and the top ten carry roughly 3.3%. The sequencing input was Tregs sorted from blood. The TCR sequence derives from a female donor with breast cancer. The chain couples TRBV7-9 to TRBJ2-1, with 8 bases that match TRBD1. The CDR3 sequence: CASTTRRTGLDEQFF. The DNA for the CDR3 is TGTGCCAGCACCACCCGGCGGACAGGGTTGGATGAGCAGTTCTTC. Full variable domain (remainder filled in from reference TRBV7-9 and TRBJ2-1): DTGVSQNPRHKITKRGQNVTFRCDPISEHNRLYWYRQTLGQGPEFLTYFQNEAQLEKSRLLSDRFSAERPKGSFSTLEIQRTEQGDSAMYLCASTTRRTGLDEQFFGPGTRLTVL.